This T cell receptor (beta chain) was captured in a study of blood T cell repertoires in COVID-19. Study details: Material from acute and convalescent COVID-19 was sourced from the United States, Italy and Spain. Sample material is recorded as cDNA or gDNA derived from T cells, B-cell-depleted T cells, or PBMCs.

Original data processing: Counts of nucleated cells, estimated from reference gene primer amplification, were obtained. Profiling relied on immunoSEQ multiplex PCR, and the TCRdb table lists in-frame clones only, not all of them. V, J and clone size are taken as reported in that table, and D and trimming were inferred from the DNA itself. The profile covers under 450,000 clones, with around 84% appearing a single time and over 0.95% taken by the ten largest. This receptor was identified in a human donor with acute or convalescent COVID-19. The donor label of this sample is uncertain. Material: peripheral blood.

The CDR3 region is CATSDSRDASDGYTF. For the CDR3, the DNA is TGTGCCACCAGTGATTCCAGGGACGCTAGCGATGGCTACACCTTC. V is TRBV24-1 and J is TRBJ1-2; perhaps TRBD1 as D (5 bases). V was cut by 2 bases and J by 6 bases, with 15 bases left in between. The length of the CDR3 is 15 residues. CDR1 is KGHDR and CDR2 is SFDVKD in the germline V gene.